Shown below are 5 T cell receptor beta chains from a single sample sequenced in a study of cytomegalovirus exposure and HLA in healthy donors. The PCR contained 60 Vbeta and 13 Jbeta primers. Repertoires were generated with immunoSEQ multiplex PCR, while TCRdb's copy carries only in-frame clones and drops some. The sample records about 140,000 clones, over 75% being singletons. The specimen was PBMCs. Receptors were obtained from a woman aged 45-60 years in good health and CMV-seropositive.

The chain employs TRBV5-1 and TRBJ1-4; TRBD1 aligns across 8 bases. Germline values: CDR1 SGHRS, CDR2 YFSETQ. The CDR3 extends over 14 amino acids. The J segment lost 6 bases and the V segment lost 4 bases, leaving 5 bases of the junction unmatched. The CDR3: CASSEGTGDEKLFF. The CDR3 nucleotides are TGCGCCAGCAGCGAGGGGACAGGCGATGAAAAACTGTTTTTT.

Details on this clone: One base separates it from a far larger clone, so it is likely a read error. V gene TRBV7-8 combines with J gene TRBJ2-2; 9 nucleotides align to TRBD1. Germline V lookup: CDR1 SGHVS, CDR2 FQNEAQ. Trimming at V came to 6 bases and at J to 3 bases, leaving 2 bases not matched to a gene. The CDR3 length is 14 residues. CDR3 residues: CASRDRGDTGELFF. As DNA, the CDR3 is TGTGCCAGCAGGGACAGGGGTGACACCGGGGAGCTGTTTTTT.

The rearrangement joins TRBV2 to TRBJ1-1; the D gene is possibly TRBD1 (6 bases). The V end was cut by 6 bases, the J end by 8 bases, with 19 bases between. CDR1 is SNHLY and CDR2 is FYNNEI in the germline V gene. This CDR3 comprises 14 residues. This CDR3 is CASRSRDIRKEAFF. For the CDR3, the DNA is TGTGCCAGCAGATCCCGGGACATCCGAAAAGAAGCTTTCTTT.

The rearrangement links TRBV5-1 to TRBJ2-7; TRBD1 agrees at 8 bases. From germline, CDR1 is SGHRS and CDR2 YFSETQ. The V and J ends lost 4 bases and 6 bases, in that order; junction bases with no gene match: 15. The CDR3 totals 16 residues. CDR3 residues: CASSPFPSQGAVEQYF. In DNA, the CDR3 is TGCGCCAGCAGCCCCTTCCCGTCTCAGGGGGCGGTCGAGCAGTACTTC. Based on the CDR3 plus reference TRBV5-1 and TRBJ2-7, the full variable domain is KAGVTQTPRYLIKTRGQQVTLSCSPISGHRSVSWYQQTPGQGLQFLFEYFSETQRNKGNFPGRFSGRQFSNSRSEMNVSTLELGDSALYLCASSPFPSQGAVEQYFGPGTRLTVT.

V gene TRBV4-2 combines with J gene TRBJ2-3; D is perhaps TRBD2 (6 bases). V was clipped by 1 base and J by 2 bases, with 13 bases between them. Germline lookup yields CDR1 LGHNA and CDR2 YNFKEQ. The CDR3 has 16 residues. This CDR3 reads CASSQGSGTDTDTQYF. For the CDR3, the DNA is TGTGCCAGCAGCCAAGGCTCCGGGACTGACACAGATACGCAGTATTTT.